The T cell receptor (beta chain) under discussion was sequenced for a study of cytomegalovirus exposure and HLA in healthy donors. For this clone: Its antigen is not known.

The PCR ran on 60 Vbeta and 13 Jbeta primers. Profiling relied on immunoSEQ multiplex PCR, and the TCRdb table lists in-frame clones only, not all of them. The profile covers tens of thousands of clones, with around 60% appearing a single time and 2.3% taken by the ten largest. This donor lacks a recorded CMV serostatus. Findings and limits, study-wide: Presence/absence analyses supposed approximately even sequencing depth among donors. In a later analysis, the majority of CMV-associated beta chains seemingly showed HLA restriction. Productive status was seen about 90% or about 30% of the time for most TCR beta V segments in an earlier analysis.

The receptor was derived from a human donor in good health. Input material: PBMCs.

This CDR3 is CASSQEGDRRTEAFF. The CDR3 nucleotides are TGCGCCAGCAGCCAAGAGGGGGACAGGCGCACTGAAGCTTTCTTT. The chain carries TRBV4-1 and TRBJ1-1, with TRBD1 matching 8 bases. Unmatched junction bases numbered 4, after V lost 0 bases and J lost 4 bases. This CDR3 contains 15 residues. Germline values: CDR1 MGHRA, CDR2 YSYEKL.